The source of this T cell receptor beta chain is a study of blood T cell repertoires in COVID-19. Study at large: There were acute and convalescent COVID-19 samples, and they came from the United States, Italy and Spain.

Assay used: immunoSEQ multiplex PCR; TCRdb lists only in-frame clones, some missing. The profile shows hundreds of thousands of clones, approximately 86% of them singletons. This CDR3 has 15 amino acids. Trimming at V came to 1 base and at J to 9 bases, leaving 2 bases not matched to a gene. Looked up from germline, CDR1 is LGHNA and CDR2 is YNFKEQ. The sample was peripheral blood. The TCR was taken from a man in his sixties or seventies with acute or convalescent COVID-19. The chain joins TRBV4-2 to TRBJ1-6; 11 positions agree with TRBD1. CDR3 amino acids: CASSQGTGGPSPLHF. The CDR3 nucleotides read TGTGCCAGCAGCCAAGGGACAGGGGGCCCTTCACCCCTCCACTTT.